Only one count was recorded for the clone carrying this T cell receptor beta chain. Its antigen is unidentified. Clones were sequenced by immunoSEQ multiplex PCR, and TCRdb holds only the in-frame ones, with some missing. This sample has about 170,000 clones, with roughly 90% found just once. This specimen belongs to a study of cytomegalovirus exposure and HLA in healthy donors. Study-level findings and limits: Specificity for CMV antigens was confirmed in vitro for a few of the CMV-associated chains. Cytomegalovirus status, reportedly, was diagnosed with high specificity and sensitivity by the classifier. According to a subsequent analysis, TCR clusters from the first cohort were inclined to appear together in the roughly 120 validation repertoires.

Trimming left V 5 bases short and J 0 bases short, with 11 bases between. This CDR3 spans 15 amino acids. Germline CDR1 and CDR2: MNHEY and SVGAGI. J is TRBJ2-1 and V is TRBV6-5; TRBD2 might be the D (5 bases). The origin of this receptor is a woman aged 25 to 39 in good health and CMV-seronegative. Sequenced: PBMCs. CDR3 loop: CASSVTGSSYNEQFF. The CDR3 bases are TGTGCCAGCAGTGTAACTGGGAGCTCCTACAATGAGCAGTTCTTC.